The rows below give T cell receptor beta chains drawn from one sample of a study of blood T cell repertoires in COVID-19. The method was immunoSEQ multiplex PCR; TCRdb's version includes in-frame clones alone and lacks a portion of them. The sample has roughly 500,000 clones; about 91% are singletons. Material for sequencing was peripheral blood. All receptors come from a man between 18 and 29 years old with COVID-19, enrolled during active disease. CDR3s include the opening cysteine and the closing phenylalanine or tryptophan. A D gene is named only where the DNA matches it firmly. A row's size may be missing; if present it is once, few, many or a size class.

TRBV7-9	-	-	TRBJ2-7	TGTGCCAGCTTAGGGGGGGAGTCCTACGAGCAGTACTTC	CASLGGESYEQYF
TRBV24-1	-	-	TRBJ2-5	TGTGCCACCAGTGACCCAGTTGAGACCCAGTACTTC	CATSDPVETQYF
TRBV18	-	TRBD1	TRBJ2-2	TGTGCCAGCCATTCTTCCGGGACAGTGAACACCGGGGAGCTGTTTTTT	CASHSSGTVNTGELFF
TRBV5-6	few	TRBD1	TRBJ1-2	TGTGCCAGCAGCTTGGACAGGGGGAGTGGCTACACCTTC	CASSLDRGSGYTF
TRBV30	-	TRBD2	TRBJ2-5	TGTGCCTGGTCTAGCGGGAAGACCCAGTACTTC	CAWSSGKTQYF
TRBV29-1	-	-	TRBJ2-3	TGCAGCGTGGTCGGAGGGGCAGATACGCAGTATTTT	CSVVGGADTQYF
TRBV3-1/TRBV3-2	-	TRBD1	TRBJ1-2	TGTGCCAGCAGCCAAGCCGGACAGGGGGCTTTGGGCTACACCTTC	CASSQAGQGALGYTF
TRBV7-9	-	-	TRBJ2-1	TGTGCCAGCGGTAGTGAGCAGTTCTTC	CASGSEQFF
TRBV6-1	-	-	TRBJ1-1	TGTGCCAGCAGTGAAGAGCAGAACACACTAAGAGAAGCTTTCTTT	CASSEEQNTLREAFF
TRBV9	-	-	TRBJ1-3	TGTGCCAGCAGCGTTTACTCTGGAAACACCATATATTTT	CASSVYSGNTIYF
TRBV27	-	-	TRBJ2-7	TGTGCCACCGGGAAACAGCACGATTCCTACGAGCAGTACTTC	CATGKQHDSYEQYF
TRBV27	-	-	TRBJ1-6	TGTGCCAGCAGTTTATCCAGGGAAAGCAATTCACCCCTCCACTTT	CASSLSRESNSPLHF
TRBV19	-	TRBD1	TRBJ2-1	TGTGCCAGTAGCCCCTTCTCTGCGACAGGGTACAATGAGCAGTTCTTC	CASSPFSATGYNEQFF
TRBV5-4	-	TRBD1	TRBJ1-1	TGTGCCAGCAGCTTGGGAGGCGACAGGGGTGTTGAAGCTTTCTTT	CASSLGGDRGVEAFF
TRBV2	few	-	TRBJ1-1	TGTGCCAGCACACGGGACTTCGTCACTGAAGCTTTCTTT	CASTRDFVTEAFF
TRBV2	-	-	TRBJ1-5	TGTGCCAGCAGTGAACGACGGGATCAGCCCCAGCATTTT	CASSERRDQPQHF
TRBV4-1	-	TRBD2	TRBJ2-1	TGCGCCAGCACTCGACTAGCGGGTGACAATGAGCAGTTCTTC	CASTRLAGDNEQFF
TRBV7-9	few	-	TRBJ2-7	TGTGCCAGCAGCTTAGGGAGGGGACAGTTGTCTTACGAGCAGTACTTC	CASSLGRGQLSYEQYF
TRBV15	-	-	TRBJ1-2	TGTGCCACCAGCAGAGATCGAGGATGGGACTATGGCTACACCTTC	CATSRDRGWDYGYTF
TRBV5-1	-	TRBD1	TRBJ2-7	TGCGCCAGCAGCTTAACCGGGACAGGGACCTACGAGCAGTACTTC	CASSLTGTGTYEQYF
TRBV2	-	-	TRBJ1-1	TGTGCCAGCAGAGCGGAGACAAACACTGAAGCTTTCTTT	CASRAETNTEAFF
TRBV3-1/TRBV3-2	-	-	TRBJ2-5	TGTGCCAGCACCCGCCGGGGGGCCTCGGAAGAGACCCAGTACTTC	CASTRRGASEETQYF
TRBV15	-	-	TRBJ1-2	TGTGCCACCAGCCCCGAGGCCAACTATGGCTACACCTTC	CATSPEANYGYTF
TRBV29-1	-	TRBD1	TRBJ1-2	TGCAGCGCCACACAGGGGTTTATTGGCTACACCTTC	CSATQGFIGYTF
TRBV19	once	-	TRBJ2-4	TGTGCCAGTAGATTTCTAGGGGATTTGGGAAACATTCAGTACTTC	CASRFLGDLGNIQYF
TRBV7-2	-	-	TRBJ2-7	TGTGCCAGCAGCTTAGAACCCCCTGGGCACTACGAGCAGTACTTC	CASSLEPPGHYEQYF
TRBV5-1	-	-	TRBJ1-1	TGCGCCAGCAGCGCGGGACTGAACACTGAAGCTTTCTTT	CASSAGLNTEAFF
TRBV7-9	-	TRBD2	TRBJ2-2	TGTGCCAGCACATACCGCGGGGGGGCGCGCACCGGGGAGCTGTTTTTT	CASTYRGGARTGELFF
TRBV7-5	-	-	TRBJ2-1	TGTGTCCAGGGGCGCGGGAGGGCCAAAGAAAGCTCCTACAATGAGCAGTTCTTC	CVQGRGRAKESSYNEQFF
TRBV7-9	-	-	TRBJ1-1	TGTGCCATTACAGGGCGGGACACTGAAGCTTTCTTT	CAITGRDTEAFF
TRBV5-1	-	TRBD2	TRBJ2-2	TGCGCCAGCAGACTAGCGGGGGCTAACACCGGGGAGCTGTTTTTT	CASRLAGANTGELFF
TRBV6-1	-	-	TRBJ1-2	TGTGCCAGCAGTGACGAGACGGGATCCTATGGCTACACCTTC	CASSDETGSYGYTF
TRBV2	-	TRBD1	TRBJ1-1	TGTGCCAGCAGCCGACAGGGGGAAGCTTTCTTT	CASSRQGEAFF
TRBV19	-	TRBD1	TRBJ1-2	TGTGCCAGTAGTGGACAGGGTTGGGGTGGTGGCTACACCTTC	CASSGQGWGGGYTF
TRBV11-3	-	TRBD1	TRBJ2-1	TGTGCCAGCAGCCCGACAGGGAATGAGCAGTTCTTC	CASSPTGNEQFF
TRBV6-5	-	-	TRBJ2-1	TGTGCCAGCAGTTACGACTCCACCAATGAGCAGTTCTTC	CASSYDSTNEQFF
TRBV21-1	-	-	TRBJ1-2	TGTGCCAGCAGCAAAGAAAAACAGGAGTATGGCTACACCTTC	CASSKEKQEYGYTF
TRBV4-1	-	TRBD1	TRBJ2-2	TGCGCCAGCAGCCCCCAGGGGGCAGCGAACACCGGGGAGCTGTTTTTT	CASSPQGAANTGELFF
TRBV2	once	-	TRBJ2-7	TGTGCCAGCAGTGCCGGGACTTATAAAGGCGAGCAGTACTTC	CASSAGTYKGEQYF
TRBV19	-	TRBD1	TRBJ2-5	TGTGCCAGTAGTATGGGCGACAGGGCTCACGGGACCCAGTACTTC	CASSMGDRAHGTQYF
TRBV6-5	-	TRBD1	TRBJ1-5	TGTGCCAGCAGTCGGACAGGGACTAATCAGCCCCAGCATTTT	CASSRTGTNQPQHF
TRBV10-2	-	-	TRBJ2-7	TGCGCCAGCAGGGGGGGCGGGAGAGGCTACGAGCAGTACTTC	CASRGGGRGYEQYF
TRBV7-2	-	TRBD2	TRBJ2-5	TGTGCCAGCAGCTTAACTAGCGGGGGCCTCCAAGAGACCCAGTACTTC	CASSLTSGGLQETQYF
TRBV7-9	once	TRBD1	TRBJ1-4	TGTGCCAGCAGCTTAGCCCTCCGGGACAGTGGTGAAAAACTGTTTTTT	CASSLALRDSGEKLFF
TRBV7-9	-	TRBD2	TRBJ2-1	TGTGCCAGCAGCTCGGTCAACCCGGGGGGAGAGCAGTTCTTC	CASSSVNPGGEQFF
TRBV9	-	TRBD2	TRBJ2-2	TGTGCCAGCAGTGGACTAGCGGGAGGACCCGGGGAGCTGTTTTTT	CASSGLAGGPGELFF
TRBV2	-	TRBD1	TRBJ1-5	TGTGCCAGCAAGCAAACGGGACAGGGCAATCAGCCCCAGCATTTT	CASKQTGQGNQPQHF
TRBV7-9	-	TRBD1	TRBJ2-7	TGTGCCAGCAGCTTAGTGGACAGGGGGCAGTACTTC	CASSLVDRGQYF
TRBV7-8	-	TRBD2	TRBJ2-3	TGTGCCAGCAGCATCGATAGCGGGAGCACAGATACGCAGTATTTT	CASSIDSGSTDTQYF
TRBV18	-	-	TRBJ1-5	TGTGCCAGCTCACTCTTAGGAGTTAATAGCAATCAGCCCCAGCATTTT	CASSLLGVNSNQPQHF